This TCR beta chain comes out of a study of shared clonotypes between healthy human individuals. Only in-frame clones appear in the TCRdb table, and some are missing; sequencing was by immunoSEQ multiplex PCR. Of some 800,000 clones listed, more than 85% were seen once; the top ten hold less than 25%. Findings and limits, study-wide: Depth of sequencing was expected to influence donor clonotype sharing. Rarefaction demonstrated incomplete sorted-subset sequencing despite large depth.

CD45RO negativity and positive selection for CCR7 defined naive CD8 cells, a population that excluded terminally differentiated effector memory CD45RA+ cells. Remarks on this clone: Its specificity is not known.

Trimming removed 6 bases at V and 2 bases at J, with 17 bases between. The CDR3 has 15 residues. The germline CDR1 and CDR2 sequences are MNHEY and SMNVEV (reference sequence). Sequencing was carried out using naive CD8+ T cells sorted from blood. The receptor was derived from a man aged 25 to 45 in good health. This chain links TRBV27 with TRBJ2-7, with no clear D. This CDR3 is CASSQAGSQAYEQYF. The CDR3 nucleotides are TGTGCCAGCAGCCAGGCCGGGTCTCAAGCCTACGAGCAGTACTTC.